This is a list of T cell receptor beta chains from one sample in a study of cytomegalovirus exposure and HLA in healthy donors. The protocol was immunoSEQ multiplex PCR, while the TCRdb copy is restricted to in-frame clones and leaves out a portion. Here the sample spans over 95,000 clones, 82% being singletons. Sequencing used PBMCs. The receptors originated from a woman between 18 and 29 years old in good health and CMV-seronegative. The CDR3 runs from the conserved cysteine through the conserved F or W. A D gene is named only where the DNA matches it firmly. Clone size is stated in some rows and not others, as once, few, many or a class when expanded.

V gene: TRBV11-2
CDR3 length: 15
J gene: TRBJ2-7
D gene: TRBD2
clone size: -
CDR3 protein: CASSLSGGSGPSQYF
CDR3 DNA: TGTGCCAGCAGCTTAAGCGGTGGTAGCGGGCCCTCGCAGTACTTC

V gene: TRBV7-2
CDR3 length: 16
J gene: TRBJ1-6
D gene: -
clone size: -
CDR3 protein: CASREDSRSYNSPLHF
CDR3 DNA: TGTGCCAGCAGGGAGGACAGCCGCTCCTATAATTCACCCCTCCACTTT

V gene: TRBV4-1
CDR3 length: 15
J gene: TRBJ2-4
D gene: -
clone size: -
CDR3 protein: CASSQGGQIKNIQYF
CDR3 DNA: TGCGCCAGCAGCCAAGGAGGCCAGATCAAAAACATTCAGTACTTC

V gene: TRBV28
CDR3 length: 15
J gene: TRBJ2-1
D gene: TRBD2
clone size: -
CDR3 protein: CASSLRGRARNEQFF
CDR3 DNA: TGTGCCAGCAGTTTACGCGGGAGAGCTCGGAATGAGCAGTTCTTC

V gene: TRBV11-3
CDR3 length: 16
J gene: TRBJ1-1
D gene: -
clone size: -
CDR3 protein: CASSPRLGGMNTEAFF
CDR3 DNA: TGTGCCAGCAGCCCCCGGTTGGGGGGTATGAACACTGAAGCTTTCTTT

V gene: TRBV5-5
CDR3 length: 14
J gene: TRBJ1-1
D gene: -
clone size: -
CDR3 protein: CASSLQGFITEAFF
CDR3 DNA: TGTGCCAGCAGCTTACAGGGTTTTATTACTGAAGCTTTCTTT

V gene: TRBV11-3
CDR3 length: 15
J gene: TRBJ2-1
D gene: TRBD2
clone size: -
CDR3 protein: CASSLISGAYNEQFF
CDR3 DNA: TGTGCCAGCAGCTTAATTAGCGGGGCCTACAATGAGCAGTTCTTC

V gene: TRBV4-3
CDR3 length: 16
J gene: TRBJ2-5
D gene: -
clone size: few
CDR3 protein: CASSQDSGTGSETQYF
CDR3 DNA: TGCGCCAGCAGCCAAGATAGCGGGACAGGGAGTGAGACCCAGTACTTC

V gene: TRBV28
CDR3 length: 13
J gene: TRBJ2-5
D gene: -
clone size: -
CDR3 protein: CASSLGGGETQYF
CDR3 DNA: TGTGCCAGCAGTCTAGGGGGTGGAGAGACCCAGTACTTC

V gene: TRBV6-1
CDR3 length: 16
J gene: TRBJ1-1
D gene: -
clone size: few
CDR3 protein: CASSERVVSLNTEAFF
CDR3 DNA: TGTGCCAGCAGCGAACGGGTCGTCTCCCTGAACACTGAAGCTTTCTTT

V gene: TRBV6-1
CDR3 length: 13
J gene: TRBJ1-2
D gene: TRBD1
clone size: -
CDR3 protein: CASRDQGAGGYTF
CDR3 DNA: TGTGCCAGCAGAGACCAGGGGGCGGGTGGCTACACCTTC

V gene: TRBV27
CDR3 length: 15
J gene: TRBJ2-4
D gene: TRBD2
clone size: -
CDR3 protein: CASSLREGAKNIQYF
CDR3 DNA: TGTGCCAGCAGTTTGCGGGAGGGGGCCAAAAACATTCAGTACTTC

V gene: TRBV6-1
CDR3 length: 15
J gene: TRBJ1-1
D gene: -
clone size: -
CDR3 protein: CASSDAGQLNTEAFF
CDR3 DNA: TGTGCCAGCAGTGATGCCGGTCAATTGAACACTGAAGCTTTCTTT

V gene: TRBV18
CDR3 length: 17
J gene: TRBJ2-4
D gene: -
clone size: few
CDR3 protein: CASSPHREILAKNIQYF
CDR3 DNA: TGTGCCAGCTCACCCCACAGGGAGATACTAGCCAAAAACATTCAGTACTTC

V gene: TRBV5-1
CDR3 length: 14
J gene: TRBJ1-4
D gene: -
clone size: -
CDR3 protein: CASSAGPTNEKLFF
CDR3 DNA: TGCGCCAGCAGCGCAGGGCCAACTAATGAAAAACTGTTTTTT

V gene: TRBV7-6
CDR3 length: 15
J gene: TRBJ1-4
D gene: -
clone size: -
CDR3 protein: CASSLETGFNEKLFF
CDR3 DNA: TGTGCCAGCAGCTTAGAAACAGGGTTTAATGAAAAACTGTTTTTT

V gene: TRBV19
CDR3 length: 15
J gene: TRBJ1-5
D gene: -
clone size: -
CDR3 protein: CASSIQQAPNQPQHF
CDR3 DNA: TGTGCCAGTAGTATTCAACAGGCTCCAAATCAGCCCCAGCATTTT

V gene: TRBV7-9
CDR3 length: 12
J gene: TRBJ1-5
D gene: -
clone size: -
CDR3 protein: CADRGSNQPQHF
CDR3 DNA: TGTGCAGACCGGGGTAGCAATCAGCCCCAGCATTTT

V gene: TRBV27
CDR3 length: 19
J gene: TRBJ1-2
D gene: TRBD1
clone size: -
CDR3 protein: CASTNLPGQVHPENYGYTF
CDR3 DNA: TGTGCCAGCACCAACCTTCCGGGACAGGTTCATCCGGAGAACTATGGCTACACCTTC

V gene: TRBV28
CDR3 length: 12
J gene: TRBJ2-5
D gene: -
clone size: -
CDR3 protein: CASSSRLETQYF
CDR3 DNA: TGCGCCAGCAGTTCCAGGCTAGAGACCCAGTACTTC

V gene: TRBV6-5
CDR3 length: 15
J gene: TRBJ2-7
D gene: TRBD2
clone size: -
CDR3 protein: CASSRGLAGPYEQYF
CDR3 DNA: TGTGCCAGCAGTAGGGGACTAGCGGGACCCTACGAGCAGTACTTC

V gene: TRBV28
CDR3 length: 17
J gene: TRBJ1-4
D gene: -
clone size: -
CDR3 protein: CASRSRGGHATNEKLFF
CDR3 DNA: TGTGCCAGCAGGTCCCGGGGAGGGCATGCAACTAATGAAAAACTGTTTTTT

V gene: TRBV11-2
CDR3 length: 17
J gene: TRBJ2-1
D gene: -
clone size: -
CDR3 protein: CASYAQSTSTPYNEQFF
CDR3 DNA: TGTGCCAGCTACGCTCAGTCCACAAGTACCCCCTACAATGAGCAGTTCTTC

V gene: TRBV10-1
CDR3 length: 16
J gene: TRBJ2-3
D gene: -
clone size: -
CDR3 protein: CASRHDRYKSTDTQYF
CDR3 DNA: TGCGCCAGCAGACACGACAGGTATAAAAGCACAGATACGCAGTATTTT

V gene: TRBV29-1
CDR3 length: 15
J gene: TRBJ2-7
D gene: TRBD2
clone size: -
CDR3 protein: CSVEKGLAGGYEQYF
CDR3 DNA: TGCAGCGTTGAGAAGGGACTAGCGGGGGGTTACGAGCAGTACTTC

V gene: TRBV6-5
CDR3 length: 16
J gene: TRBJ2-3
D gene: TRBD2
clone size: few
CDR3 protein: CASSYSASGLTDTQYF
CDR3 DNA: TGTGCCAGCAGTTACTCCGCTAGCGGGCTCACAGATACGCAGTATTTT

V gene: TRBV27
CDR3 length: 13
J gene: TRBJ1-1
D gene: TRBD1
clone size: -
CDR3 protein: CASSRGQYTEAFF
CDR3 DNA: TGTGCCAGCAGTCGGGGACAGTACACTGAAGCTTTCTTT

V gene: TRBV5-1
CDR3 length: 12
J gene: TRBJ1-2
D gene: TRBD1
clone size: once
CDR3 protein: CASRQGSDGYTF
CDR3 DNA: TGCGCCAGCAGACAGGGGTCGGATGGCTACACCTTC

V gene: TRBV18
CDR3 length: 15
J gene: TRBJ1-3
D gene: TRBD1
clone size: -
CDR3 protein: CASSPPGTGGNTIYF
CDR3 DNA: TGTGCCAGCTCACCACCGGGGACAGGTGGAAACACCATATATTTT

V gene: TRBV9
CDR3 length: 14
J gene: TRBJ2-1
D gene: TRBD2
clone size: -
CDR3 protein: CASKETSGYNEQFF
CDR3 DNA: TGTGCCAGCAAGGAGACTAGCGGCTACAATGAGCAGTTCTTC